This entry is about one T cell receptor beta chain. The antigen is not known. V dropped 5 bases and J dropped 5 bases, with 18 bases sitting between them. Germline V gene sequence: CDR1 SGHVS, CDR2 FNYEAQ. The CDR3 runs to 16 residues. These data come from a study of shared clonotypes between healthy human individuals. Whole-study results and caveats: Across a few donors, naive CD4 shared 4.5% to 6%, naive CD8 more than 3%, memory CD4 roughly 2.4%, memory CD8 0.35% to 0.5%. The generation probabilities recorded for non-shared clonotypes fell below those of clonotypes shared by all four donors.

CD45RO-negative, CCR7-selected cells formed the naive CD8 fraction, which excluded terminally differentiated effector memory CD45RA+ cells. All donors qualified as healthy HIV-negative adults and had experienced no recent acute infections or vaccinations. Measured with immunoSEQ multiplex PCR; TCRdb has only the in-frame clones, and not every one. The table includes approximately 650,000 clones, 95% to 96% detected once. The clonotype was recovered from a woman in her thirties in good health. This chain connects TRBV7-6 to TRBJ2-2; perhaps TRBD2 as D (5 bases). The sample consisted of naive CD8+ T cells sorted from blood. This chain's CDR3 is CASSATIKVATGELFF. The CDR3 bases are TGTGCCAGCAGCGCGACTATAAAAGTGGCAACCGGGGAGCTGTTTTTT. Full variable domain (rest looked up from reference TRBV7-6 and TRBJ2-2): GAGVSQSPRYKVTKRGQDVALRCDPISGHVSLYWYRQALGQGPEFLTYFNYEAQQDKSGLPNDRFSAERPEGSISTLTIQRTEQRDSAMYRCASSATIKVATGELFFGEGSRLTVL.